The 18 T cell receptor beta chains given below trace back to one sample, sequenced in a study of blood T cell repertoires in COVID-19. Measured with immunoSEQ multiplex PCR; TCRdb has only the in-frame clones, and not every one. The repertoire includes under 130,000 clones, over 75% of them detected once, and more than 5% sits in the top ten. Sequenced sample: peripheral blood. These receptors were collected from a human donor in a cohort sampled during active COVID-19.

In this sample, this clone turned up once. In DNA, the CDR3 is TGTGCCAGCAGCCTCCCCCTTTTATGGCGGGGTGCGGGAAACACCATATATTTT. Protein sequence: CASSLPLLWRGAGNTIYF. The chain recombines TRBV6-4 with TRBJ1-3; D unresolved. This CDR3 has 18 amino acids. The V and J ends lost 6 bases and 4 bases respectively, with 25 bases between them. The germline V gene encodes CDR1 MRHNA and CDR2 SNTAGT.

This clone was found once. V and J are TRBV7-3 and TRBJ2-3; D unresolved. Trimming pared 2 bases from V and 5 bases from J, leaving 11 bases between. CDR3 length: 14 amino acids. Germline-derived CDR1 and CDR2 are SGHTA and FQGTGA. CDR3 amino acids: CASSLGYSQDTQYF. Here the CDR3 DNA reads TGTGCCAGCAGCTTAGGTTACAGCCAAGATACGCAGTATTTT. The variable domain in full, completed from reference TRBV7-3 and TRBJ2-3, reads GAGVSQTPSNKVTEKGKYVELRCDPISGHTALYWYRQSLGQGPEFLIYFQGTGAADDSGLPNDRFFAVRPEGSVSTLKIQRTERGDSAVYLCASSLGYSQDTQYFGPGTRLTVL.

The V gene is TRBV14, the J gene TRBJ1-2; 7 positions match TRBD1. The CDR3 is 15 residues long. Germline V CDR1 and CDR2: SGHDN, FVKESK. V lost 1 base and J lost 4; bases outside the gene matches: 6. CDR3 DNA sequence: TGTGCCAGCAGCCAAGCAGGGGGGTTGGCCTATGGCTACACCTTC. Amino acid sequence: CASSQAGGLAYGYTF.

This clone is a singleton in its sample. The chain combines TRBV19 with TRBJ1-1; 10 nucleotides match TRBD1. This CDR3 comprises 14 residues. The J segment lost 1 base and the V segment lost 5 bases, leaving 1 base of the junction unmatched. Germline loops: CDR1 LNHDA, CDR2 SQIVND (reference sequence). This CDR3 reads CASSGDRGNTEAFF. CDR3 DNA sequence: TGTGCCAGTAGTGGGGACAGGGGGAACACTGAAGCTTTCTTT.

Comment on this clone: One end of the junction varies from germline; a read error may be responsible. The CDR3 sequence is CASREDPGGGGYTF. The CDR3 DNA follows: TGTGCCAGCAGGGAAGATCCGGGAGGAGGAGGCTACACCTTC. The J gene is TRBJ1-2, the V gene TRBV2; D ambiguous. This CDR3 comprises 14 residues. Germline-derived CDR1 and CDR2 are SNHLY and FYNNEI.

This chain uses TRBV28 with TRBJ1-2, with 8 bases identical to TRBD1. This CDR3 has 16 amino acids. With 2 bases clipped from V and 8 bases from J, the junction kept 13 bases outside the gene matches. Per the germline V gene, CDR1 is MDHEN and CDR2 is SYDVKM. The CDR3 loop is CASSLTFFGQGYGYTF. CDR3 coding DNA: TGTGCCAGCAGTTTAACTTTTTTCGGACAGGGATACGGCTACACCTTC.

CDR3 region: CASSPWDNGGNTEAFF. The CDR3 DNA reads as TGTGCCAGCTCACCATGGGATAACGGGGGGAACACTGAAGCTTTCTTT. The chain carries TRBV18 and TRBJ1-1, with D perhaps matching TRBD1 (5 bases). V lost 2 bases and J 1 base, leaving 14 bases between the germline ends. Germline CDR1 is KGHSH and CDR2 is LQKENI. This CDR3 region has 16 residues.

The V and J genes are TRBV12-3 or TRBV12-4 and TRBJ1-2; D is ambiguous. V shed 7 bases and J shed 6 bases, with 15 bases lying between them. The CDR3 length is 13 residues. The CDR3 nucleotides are TGTGCCAGCACTCTTGACACGATTCATGGCTACACCTTC. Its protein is CASTLDTIHGYTF.

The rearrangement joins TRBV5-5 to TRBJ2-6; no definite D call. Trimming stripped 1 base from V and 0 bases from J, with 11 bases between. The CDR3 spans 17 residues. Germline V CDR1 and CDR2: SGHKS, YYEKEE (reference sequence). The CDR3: CASSLFGRPSGANVLTF. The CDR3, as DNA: TGTGCCAGCAGCTTGTTCGGCAGGCCCTCTGGGGCCAACGTCCTGACTTTC.

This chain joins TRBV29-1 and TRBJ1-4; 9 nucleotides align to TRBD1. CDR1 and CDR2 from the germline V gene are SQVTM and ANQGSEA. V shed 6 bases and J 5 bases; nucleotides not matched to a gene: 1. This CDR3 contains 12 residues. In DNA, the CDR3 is TGCAGCGTCGGGACAGGGAATGAAAAACTGTTTTTT. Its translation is CSVGTGNEKLFF.

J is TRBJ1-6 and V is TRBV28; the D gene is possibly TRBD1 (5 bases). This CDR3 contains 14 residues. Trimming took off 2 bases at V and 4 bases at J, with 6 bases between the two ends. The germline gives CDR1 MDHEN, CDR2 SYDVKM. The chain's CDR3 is CASSLRQYNSPLHF. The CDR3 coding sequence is TGTGCCAGCAGTTTACGACAGTATAATTCACCCCTCCACTTT.

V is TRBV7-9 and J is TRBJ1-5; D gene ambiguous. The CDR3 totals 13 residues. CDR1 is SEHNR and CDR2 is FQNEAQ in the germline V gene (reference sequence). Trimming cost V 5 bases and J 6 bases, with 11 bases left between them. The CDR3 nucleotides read TGTGCCAGCAGCCAAGGTCGGGGTCAGCCCCAGCATTTT. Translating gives CASSQGRGQPQHF.

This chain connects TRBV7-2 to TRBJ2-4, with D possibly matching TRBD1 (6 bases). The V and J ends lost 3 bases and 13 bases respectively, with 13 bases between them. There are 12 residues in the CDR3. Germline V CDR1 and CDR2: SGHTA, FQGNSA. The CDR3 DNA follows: TGTGCCAGCAGCTTCCACGGACAGAACCAGTACTTC. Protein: CASSFHGQNQYF.

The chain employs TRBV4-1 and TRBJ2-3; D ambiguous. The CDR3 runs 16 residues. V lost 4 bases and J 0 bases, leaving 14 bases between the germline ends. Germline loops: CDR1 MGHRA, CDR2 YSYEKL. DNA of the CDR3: TGCGCCAGCAGCCGTCCGCCAGATCTTAGCACAGATACGCAGTATTTT. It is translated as CASSRPPDLSTDTQYF.

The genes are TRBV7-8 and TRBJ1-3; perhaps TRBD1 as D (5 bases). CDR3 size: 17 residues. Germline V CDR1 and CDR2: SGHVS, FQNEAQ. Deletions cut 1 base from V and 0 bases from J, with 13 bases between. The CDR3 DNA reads TGTGCCAGCAGCTTAGATATAATGACAGACTCTGGAAACACCATATATTTT. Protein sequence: CASSLDIMTDSGNTIYF.

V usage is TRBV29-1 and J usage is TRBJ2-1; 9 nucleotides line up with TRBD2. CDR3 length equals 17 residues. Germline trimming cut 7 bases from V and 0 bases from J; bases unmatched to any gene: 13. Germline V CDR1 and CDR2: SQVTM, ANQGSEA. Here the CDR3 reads CSAEPLAGFSSYNEQFF. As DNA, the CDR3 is TGCAGCGCCGAGCCACTAGCGGGCTTTAGCTCCTACAATGAGCAGTTCTTC.

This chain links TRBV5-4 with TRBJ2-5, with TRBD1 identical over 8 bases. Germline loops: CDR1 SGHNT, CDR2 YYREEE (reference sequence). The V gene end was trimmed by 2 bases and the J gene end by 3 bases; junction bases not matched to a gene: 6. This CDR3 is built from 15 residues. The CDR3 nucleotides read TGTGCCAGCAGCTTCTGGGACAGGAGAGAAGAGACCCAGTACTTC. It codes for CASSFWDRREETQYF. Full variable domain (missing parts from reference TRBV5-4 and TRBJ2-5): ETGVTQSPTHLIKTRGQQVTLRCSSQSGHNTVSWYQQALGQGPQFIFQYYREEENGRGNFPPRFSGLQFPNYSSELNVNALELDDSALYLCASSFWDRREETQYFGPGTRLLVL.

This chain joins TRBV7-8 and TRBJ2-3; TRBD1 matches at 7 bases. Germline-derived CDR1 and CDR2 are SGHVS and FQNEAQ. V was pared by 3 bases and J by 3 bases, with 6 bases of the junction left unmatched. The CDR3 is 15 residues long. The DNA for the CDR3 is TGTGCCAGCAGCTTTAGACAGGGAAAGACAGATACGCAGTATTTT. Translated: CASSFRQGKTDTQYF.